This T cell receptor beta chain was found in a study of beta chain features in type 1 diabetes. Unmatched junction bases numbered 7, after V lost 4 bases and J lost 4 bases. Germline CDR1 and CDR2: MNHEY and SMNVEV (reference sequence). This CDR3 comprises 16 residues. Expressed TCRB transcripts were sequenced after all isolated RNA was converted to cDNA. Method: immunoSEQ multiplex PCR; TCRdb's copy keeps in-frame clones and lacks some. The data hold approximately 150,000 clones, with 10% observed a single time. Stem cell-like memory, regulatory, central memory and naive CD4+ cells were sorted via CD45RO/CCR7/CD25/CD127/CD95/CD27. In all sorted populations, purity surpassed 98%.

The sample taken for sequencing was naive CD4+ T cells from blood. The chain carries TRBV27 and TRBJ2-2, with TRBD1 identical over 9 bases. The sequence came from a man between 18 and 29 years old in good health. The CDR3 sequence is CASSSAGTGITGELFF. CDR3 coding DNA: TGTGCCAGCAGTTCCGCCGGGACAGGGATCACCGGGGAGCTGTTTTTT.